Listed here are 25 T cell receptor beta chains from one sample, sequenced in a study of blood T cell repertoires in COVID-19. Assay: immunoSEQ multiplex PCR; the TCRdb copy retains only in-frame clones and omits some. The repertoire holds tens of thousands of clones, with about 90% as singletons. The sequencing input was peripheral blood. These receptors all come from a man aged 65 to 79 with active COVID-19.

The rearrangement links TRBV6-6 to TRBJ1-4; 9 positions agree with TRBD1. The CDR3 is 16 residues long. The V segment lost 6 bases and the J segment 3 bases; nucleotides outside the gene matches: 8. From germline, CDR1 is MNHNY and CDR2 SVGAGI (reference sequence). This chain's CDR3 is CASSPGQGRSNEKLFF. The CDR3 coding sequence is TGTGCCAGCAGCCCCGGACAGGGGAGGTCTAATGAAAAACTGTTTTTT.

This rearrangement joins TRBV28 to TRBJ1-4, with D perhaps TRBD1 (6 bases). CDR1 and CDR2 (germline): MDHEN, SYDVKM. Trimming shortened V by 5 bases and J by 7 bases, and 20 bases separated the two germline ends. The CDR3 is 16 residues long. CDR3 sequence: CASSPRQVSTREKLFF. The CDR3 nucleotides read TGTGCCAGCAGTCCTCGACAGGTCTCGACTCGTGAAAAACTGTTTTTT.

The CDR3 coding sequence is TGTGCCAGCAGCGAAAGAGGGATAGCAACTAATGAAAAACTGTTTTTT. This encodes CASSERGIATNEKLFF. The V call is TRBV6-4, the J call TRBJ1-4, with D uncertain. CDR3 size: 16 residues. V was cut by 6 bases and J by 0 bases, with 14 bases left in between. The germline gives CDR1 MRHNA, CDR2 SNTAGT.

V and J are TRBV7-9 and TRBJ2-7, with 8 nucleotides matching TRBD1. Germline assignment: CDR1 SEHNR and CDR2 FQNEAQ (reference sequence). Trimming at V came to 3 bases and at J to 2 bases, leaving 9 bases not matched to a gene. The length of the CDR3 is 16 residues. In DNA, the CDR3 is TGTGCCAGCAGCTTTTTCGACAGGGGAAACCCCTACGAGCAGTACTTC. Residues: CASSFFDRGNPYEQYF.

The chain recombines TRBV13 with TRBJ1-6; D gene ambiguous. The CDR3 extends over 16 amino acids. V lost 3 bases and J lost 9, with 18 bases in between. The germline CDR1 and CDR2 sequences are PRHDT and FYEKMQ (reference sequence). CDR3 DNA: TGTGCCAGCAGCTTGGGCCACGGTGGGTTGGGTTCACCCCTCCACTTT. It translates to CASSLGHGGLGSPLHF.

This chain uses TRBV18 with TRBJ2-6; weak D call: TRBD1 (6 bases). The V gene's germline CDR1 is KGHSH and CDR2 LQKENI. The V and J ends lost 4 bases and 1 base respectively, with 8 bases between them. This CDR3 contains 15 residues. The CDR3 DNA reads TGTGCCAGCTCACTCGGACAGTCTGGGGCCAACGTCCTGACTTTC. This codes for CASSLGQSGANVLTF.

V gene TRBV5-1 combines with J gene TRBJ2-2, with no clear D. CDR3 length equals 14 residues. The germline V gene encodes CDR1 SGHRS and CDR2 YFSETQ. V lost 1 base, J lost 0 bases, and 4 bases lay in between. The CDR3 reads CASSLQSNTGELFF. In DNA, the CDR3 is TGCGCCAGCAGCTTGCAGTCGAACACCGGGGAGCTGTTTTTT.

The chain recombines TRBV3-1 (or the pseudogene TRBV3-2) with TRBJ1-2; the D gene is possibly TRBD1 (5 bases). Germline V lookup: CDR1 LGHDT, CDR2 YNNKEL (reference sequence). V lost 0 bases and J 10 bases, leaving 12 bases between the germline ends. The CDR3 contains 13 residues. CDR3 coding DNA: TGTGCCAGCAGCCAAGAGGGTATTGGACACTACACCTTC. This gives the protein CASSQEGIGHYTF.

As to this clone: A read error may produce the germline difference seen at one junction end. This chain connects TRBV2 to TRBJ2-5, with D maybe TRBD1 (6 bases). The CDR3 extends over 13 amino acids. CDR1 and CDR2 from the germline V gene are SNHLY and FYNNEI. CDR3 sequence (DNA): TGTGCCAGCAGTGAAGCGCAGACCCGGGACAAGCACTTC. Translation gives CASSEAQTRDKHF.

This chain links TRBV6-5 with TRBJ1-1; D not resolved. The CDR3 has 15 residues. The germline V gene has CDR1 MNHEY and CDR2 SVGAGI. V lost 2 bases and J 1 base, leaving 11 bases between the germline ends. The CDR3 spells CASSYGGLGNTEAFF. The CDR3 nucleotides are TGTGCCAGCAGTTACGGCGGACTGGGGAACACTGAAGCTTTCTTT.

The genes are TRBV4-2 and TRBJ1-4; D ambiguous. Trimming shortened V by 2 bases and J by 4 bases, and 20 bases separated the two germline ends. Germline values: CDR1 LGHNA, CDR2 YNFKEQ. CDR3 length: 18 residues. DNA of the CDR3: TGTGCCAGCAGCCAACGGGCTGCAGGCGGGCCGGGTAATGAAAAACTGTTTTTT. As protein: CASSQRAAGGPGNEKLFF.

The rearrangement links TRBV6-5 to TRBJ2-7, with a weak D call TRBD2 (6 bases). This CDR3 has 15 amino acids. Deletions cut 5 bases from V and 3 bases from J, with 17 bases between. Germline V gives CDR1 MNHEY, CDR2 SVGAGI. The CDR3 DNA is TGTGCCAGCAGTCCCCCACCGGGACTTAGCTACGAGCAGTACTTC. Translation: CASSPPPGLSYEQYF.

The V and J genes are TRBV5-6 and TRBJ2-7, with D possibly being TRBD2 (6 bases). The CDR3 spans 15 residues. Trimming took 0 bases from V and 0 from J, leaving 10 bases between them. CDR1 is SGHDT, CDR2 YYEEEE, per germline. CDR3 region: CASSLAGGNSYEQYF. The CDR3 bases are TGTGCCAGCAGCTTGGCTGGGGGGAACTCCTACGAGCAGTACTTC.

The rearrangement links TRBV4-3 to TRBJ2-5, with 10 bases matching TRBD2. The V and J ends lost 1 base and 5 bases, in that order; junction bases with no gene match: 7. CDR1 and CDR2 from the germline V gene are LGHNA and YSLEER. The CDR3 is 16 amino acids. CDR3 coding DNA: TGCGCCAGCAGCCAAGGAGCGGGGGGGCCGCTGGAGACCCAGTACTTC. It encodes CASSQGAGGPLETQYF.

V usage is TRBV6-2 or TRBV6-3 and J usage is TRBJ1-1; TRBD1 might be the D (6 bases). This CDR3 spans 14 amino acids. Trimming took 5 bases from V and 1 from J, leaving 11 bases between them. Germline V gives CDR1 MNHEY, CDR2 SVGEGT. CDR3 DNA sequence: TGTGCCAGCAGTGGATGGACAGCGAACACTGAAGCTTTCTTT. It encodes CASSGWTANTEAFF.

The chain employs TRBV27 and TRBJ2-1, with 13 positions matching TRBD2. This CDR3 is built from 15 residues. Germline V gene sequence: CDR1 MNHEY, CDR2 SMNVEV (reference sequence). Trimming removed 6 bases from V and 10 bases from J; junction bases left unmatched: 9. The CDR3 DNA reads TGTGCCAGCAGCCTTGGACTAGCGGGGGCCGAGGAGCAGTTCTTC. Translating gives CASSLGLAGAEEQFF.

The CDR3 protein is CAWSAPGGPNQPQHF. The DNA of the CDR3 is TGTGCCTGGAGTGCTCCGGGGGGCCCCAATCAGCCCCAGCATTTT. V is TRBV30 and J is TRBJ1-5; perhaps TRBD1 as D (6 bases). Trimming left V 1 base short and J 3 bases short, with 13 bases between. Germline V gene sequence: CDR1 GTSNPN, CDR2 SVGIG (reference sequence). This CDR3 contains 15 residues.

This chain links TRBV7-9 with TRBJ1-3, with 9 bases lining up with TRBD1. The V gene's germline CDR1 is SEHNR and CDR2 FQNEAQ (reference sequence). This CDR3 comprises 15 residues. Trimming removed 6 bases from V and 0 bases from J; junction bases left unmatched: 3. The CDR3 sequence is CASSTGQGSGNTIYF. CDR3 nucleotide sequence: TGTGCCAGCAGTACGGGACAGGGCTCTGGAAACACCATATATTTT. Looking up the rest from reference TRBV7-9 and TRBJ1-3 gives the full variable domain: DTGVSQNPRHKITKRGQNVTFRCDPISEHNRLYWYRQTLGQGPEFLTYFQNEAQLEKSRLLSDRFSAERPKGSFSTLEIQRTEQGDSAMYLCASSTGQGSGNTIYFGEGSWLTVV.

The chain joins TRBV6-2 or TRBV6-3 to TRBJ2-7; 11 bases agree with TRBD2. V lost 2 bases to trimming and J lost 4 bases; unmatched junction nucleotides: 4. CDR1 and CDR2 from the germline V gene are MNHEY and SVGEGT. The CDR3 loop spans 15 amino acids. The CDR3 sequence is CASSYELAGVYEQYF. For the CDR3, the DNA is TGTGCCAGCAGTTACGAACTAGCGGGGGTTTACGAGCAGTACTTC.

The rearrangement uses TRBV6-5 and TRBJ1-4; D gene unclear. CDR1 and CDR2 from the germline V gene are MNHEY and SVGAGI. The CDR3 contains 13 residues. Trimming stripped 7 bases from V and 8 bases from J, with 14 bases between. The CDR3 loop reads CASTLLNGEKLFF. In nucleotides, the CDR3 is TGTGCCAGCACGCTACTAAATGGCGAAAAACTGTTTTTT.

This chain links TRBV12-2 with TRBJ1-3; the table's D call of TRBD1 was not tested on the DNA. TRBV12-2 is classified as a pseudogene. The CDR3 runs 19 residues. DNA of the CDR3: TGTGCAAGTCGCTTGACCGTGGACGGGCAGGGGATTTCTGGAAACACCATATATTTT. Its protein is CASRLTVDGQGISGNTIYF.

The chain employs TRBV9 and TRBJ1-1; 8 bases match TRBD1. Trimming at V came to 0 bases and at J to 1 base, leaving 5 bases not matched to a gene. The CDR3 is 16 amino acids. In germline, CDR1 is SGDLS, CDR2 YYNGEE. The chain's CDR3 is CASSVGVGTGNTEAFF. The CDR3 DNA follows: TGTGCCAGCAGCGTAGGGGTCGGGACAGGGAACACTGAAGCTTTCTTT. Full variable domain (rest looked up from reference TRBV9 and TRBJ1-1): DSGVTQTPKHLITATGQRVTLRCSPRSGDLSVYWYQQSLDQGLQFLIQYYNGEERAKGNILERFSAQQFPDLHSELNLSSLELGDSALYFCASSVGVGTGNTEAFFGQGTRLTVV.

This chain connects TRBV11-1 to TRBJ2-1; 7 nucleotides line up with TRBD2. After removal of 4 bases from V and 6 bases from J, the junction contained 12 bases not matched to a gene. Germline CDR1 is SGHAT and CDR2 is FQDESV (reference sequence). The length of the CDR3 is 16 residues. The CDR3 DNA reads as TGTGCCAGCAGCTCCCAAGCGGGGTTGGTGGGCAATGAGCAGTTCTTC. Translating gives CASSSQAGLVGNEQFF.

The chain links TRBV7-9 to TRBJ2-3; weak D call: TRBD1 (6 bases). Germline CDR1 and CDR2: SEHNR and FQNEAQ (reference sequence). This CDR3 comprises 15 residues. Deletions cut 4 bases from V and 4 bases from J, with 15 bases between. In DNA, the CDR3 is TGTGCCAGCAGCTCGGGACAAGGCTCAGCAGATACGCAGTATTTT. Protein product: CASSSGQGSADTQYF.

The CDR3, as DNA: TGTGCCAGCACCAAAGGACTTATGAGTGAGCAGTTCTTC. This codes for CASTKGLMSEQFF. The J gene is TRBJ2-1, the V gene TRBV6-6; possible D gene TRBD2, 5 bases. V was clipped by 7 bases and J by 9 bases, with 16 bases between them. The CDR3 is made up of 13 amino acids. Germline V gene lookup returns CDR1 MNHNY and CDR2 SVGAGI (reference sequence).